The 27 T cell receptor beta chains given below trace back to one sample, sequenced in a study of metastatic and nonmetastatic thyroid tumors (dated by TCRdb to the early 2020s). No treatment had been received by any patient before thyroid surgery. Library preparation was by PCR. For sequencing, an Illumina HiSeq 4000 was employed. TCRdb reworked the public reads: Q25 trimming with fastp, MiXCR clone assembly, productive beta chains retained. This sample is represented by tens of thousands of clones; 25% of them were singletons. The ten top clones hold about 10% of the sample. The specimen was blood. The receptors derive from a female donor with papillary thyroid cancer or a benign thyroid nodule (not recorded which). Some clones in this sample may be carry-over from other donors' samples.

The chain joins TRBV5-1 to TRBJ1-3, with 7 bases matching TRBD1. V trimming: 4 bases; J trimming: 8 bases; junction bases outside the gene matches: 6. The germline gives CDR1 SGHRS, CDR2 YFSETQ. The CDR3 totals 13 residues. CDR3 in amino acids: CASSAQGGDTIYF. CDR3 nucleotide sequence: TGCGCCAGCAGCGCTCAGGGGGGCGACACCATATATTTT.

This clone was recorded once. This chain uses TRBV3-1 with TRBJ2-7; D might be TRBD1 or TRBD2, each matching 5 bases. Germline V gives CDR1 LGHDT, CDR2 YNNKEL (reference sequence). The CDR3 sequence is 14 residues long. The V gene lost 3 bases and the J gene lost 3 bases, with 12 bases spanning the gap. The CDR3 DNA reads TGTGCCAGCAGCCAGGCATGGGGGAACTACGAGCAGTACTTC. Translation gives CASSQAWGNYEQYF.

This clone ranks as medium-sized (0.01 to 0.1%). This chain uses TRBV6-1 with TRBJ2-1; the D gene is possibly TRBD1 (5 bases). CDR1 and CDR2 (germline): MNHNS, SASEGT. CDR3 length: 14 amino acids. Trimming left V 7 bases short and J 1 base short, with 11 bases between. CDR3 nucleotides: TGTGCCAGCACTGAGGCAGGGTCCTACAATGAGCAGTTCTTC. Protein: CASTEAGSYNEQFF.

This clone ranks as large. The V and J genes are TRBV28 and TRBJ1-6; the match to TRBD1 covers 7 bases. The CDR3 totals 13 residues. Germline lookup yields CDR1 MDHEN and CDR2 SYDVKM. The V segment lost 5 bases and the J segment 7 bases; nucleotides outside the gene matches: 2. The CDR3 reads CASSLTGNSPLHF. As DNA, the CDR3 is TGTGCCAGCAGTCTGACAGGGAATTCACCCCTCCACTTT. Combining the CDR3 with reference TRBV28 and TRBJ1-6 gives the whole variable domain DVKVTQSSRYLVKRTGEKVFLECVQDMDHENMFWYRQDPGLGLRLIYFSYDVKMKEKGDIPEGYSVSREKKERFSLILESASTNQTSMYLCASSLTGNSPLHFGNGTRLTVT.

The chain couples TRBV20-1 to TRBJ1-4, with TRBD1 matching 9 bases. With 5 bases clipped from V and 5 bases from J, the junction kept 3 bases outside the gene matches. In germline, CDR1 is DFQATT, CDR2 SNEGSKA (reference sequence). The CDR3 extends over 13 amino acids. CDR3 DNA sequence: TGCAGTGCTCTGGACAGGGGCAATGAAAAACTGTTTTTT. Encoded protein: CSALDRGNEKLFF.

This clone was counted many times. The chain is built from TRBV6-5 and TRBJ2-6; 8 positions agree with TRBD1. The germline CDR1 and CDR2 sequences are MNHEY and SVGAGI. CDR3 length: 21 residues. Losses at the gene ends were 5 bases for V and 0 bases for J; bases not matched to a gene: 18. The CDR3 is CASSPSPPGQASFSGANVLTF. In DNA, the CDR3 is TGTGCCAGCAGTCCCAGCCCCCCGGGACAGGCGTCTTTCTCTGGGGCCAACGTCCTGACTTTC.

This clone was seen a few times. Mismatch with germline at one junction end may stem from a read error. This chain links TRBV6-1 with TRBJ1-5; TRBD1 is a possible D gene (6 bases). Germline CDR1 is MNHNS and CDR2 is SASEGT. The CDR3 has 14 residues. CDR3 sequence: CASSSGHVNKPQHF. The DNA for the CDR3 is TGTGCCAGCAGTTCGGGACATGTCAATAAGCCCCAGCATTTT.

This clone was observed many times. The CDR3: CAWSVGGSPLHF. CDR3 coding DNA: TGTGCCTGGAGTGTCGGGGGGTCACCCCTCCACTTT. J is TRBJ1-6 and V is TRBV30, with D perhaps matching TRBD1 (5 bases). This CDR3 comprises 12 residues. Trimming took 0 bases from V and 10 from J, leaving 7 bases between them. Germline lookup yields CDR1 GTSNPN and CDR2 SVGIG (reference sequence).

This clone was detected ten times or more. This sequence joins TRBV27 and TRBJ2-3; possibly TRBD1 for D (6 bases). V was clipped by 8 bases and J by 0 bases, with 9 bases between them. Germline V lookup: CDR1 MNHEY, CDR2 SMNVEV (reference sequence). The CDR3 totals 13 residues. CDR3: CASQGRSTDTQYF. CDR3 DNA: TGTGCCAGCCAGGGGAGAAGCACAGATACGCAGTATTTT.

The chain uses TRBV6-1 and TRBJ1-4, with 8 bases fitting TRBD1. Trimming cost V 0 bases and J 3 bases; bases outside gene matches: 9. The CDR3 consists of 18 residues. The V gene's germline CDR1 is MNHNS and CDR2 SASEGT. The CDR3 DNA follows: TGTGCCAGCAGTGAAGCTCTTACAGGGGGGTCAGCTAATGAAAAACTGTTTTTT. Residues: CASSEALTGGSANEKLFF.

This clone was found many times. The CDR3: CASSLESRNNEQFF. The CDR3 nucleotides are TGCGCCAGCAGCTTGGAGTCCAGGAACAATGAGCAGTTCTTC. V is TRBV5-1 and J is TRBJ2-1, with D uncertain. The V gene's germline CDR1 is SGHRS and CDR2 YFSETQ. Deletions cut 0 bases from V and 5 bases from J, with 9 bases between. The CDR3 has 14 residues.

This sequence joins TRBV7-9 and TRBJ2-7; TRBD1 agrees at 7 bases. The CDR3 has 14 residues. Germline CDR1 is SEHNR and CDR2 is FQNEAQ (reference sequence). Trimming took 1 base from V and 2 from J; bases not matched to a gene: 2. CDR3 bases: TGTGCCAGCAGCTTAGGACAGGGCACCTACGAGCAGTACTTC. Residues: CASSLGQGTYEQYF.

This clone showed up just a few times. A junction boundary mismatches the germline segment, possibly from a read error. The chain uses TRBV6-1 and TRBJ1-3, with D unresolved. Germline V gives CDR1 MNHNS, CDR2 SASEGT. The CDR3 spans 15 residues. The CDR3, as DNA: TGTGCCAGCAGTCCCTGGACGGTTTCTGGAAACACCAGATATTTT. It specifies CASSPWTVSGNTRYF.

In this sample, this clone turned up many times. The chain couples TRBV27 to TRBJ1-2; D unclear. V was pared by 0 bases and J by 8 bases, with 16 bases between. Germline V gene lookup returns CDR1 MNHEY and CDR2 SMNVEV (reference sequence). CDR3 length: 15 residues. CDR3 residues: CASSLSPRTVLGYTF. The CDR3 DNA sequence: TGTGCCAGCAGTTTATCCCCGAGGACCGTTTTGGGCTACACCTTC.

This clone was counted at least ten times. The V and J genes are TRBV4-3 and TRBJ2-5, with D perhaps TRBD2 (5 bases). CDR3 length: 14 residues. Germline CDR1 is LGHNA and CDR2 is YSLEER. Deletions cut 0 bases from V and 9 bases from J, with 14 bases between. The CDR3 DNA reads TGCGCCAGCAGCCAAGAATGGGCAACGGAGGCCCAGTACTTC. Encoded protein: CASSQEWATEAQYF.

This clone showed up many times. A clone one base away is much larger, so this may be a read error. Other nucleotide sequences in the sample specify the same CDR3. The V gene is TRBV6-1, the J gene TRBJ2-7; D unresolved. Deletions cut 3 bases from V and 5 bases from J, with 14 bases between. The CDR3 loop spans 14 amino acids. Germline V CDR1 and CDR2: MNHNS, SASEGT. Here the CDR3 reads CASSEIVRPDEQYF. The DNA for the CDR3 is TGTGCCAGCAGTGAGATAGTCCGACCCGACGAGCAGTACTTC.

The J gene is TRBJ1-5, the V gene TRBV20-1, with 12 bases aligning to TRBD1. Germline assignment: CDR1 DFQATT and CDR2 SNEGSKA (reference sequence). This CDR3 has 16 residues. J was trimmed by 5 bases and V by 2 bases; bases with no gene match: 7. CDR3 amino acids: CSARYRDRGPDQPQHF. As DNA, the CDR3 is TGCAGTGCTAGATACCGGGACAGGGGGCCTGATCAGCCCCAGCATTTT.

As for this clone: An end of the junction differs from the germline gene, which may be a read error. The V gene is TRBV7-2, the J gene TRBJ2-5, with 7 bases identical to TRBD2. The CDR3 has 13 residues. Per the germline V gene, CDR1 is SGHTA and CDR2 is FQGNSA. CDR3 in DNA: TGTCCCAGCAGCTTCTATCGGAGCGGGACGCAGTACTTC. Residues: CPSSFYRSGTQYF.

This clone was seen repeatedly, ten times or more. This rearrangement joins TRBV10-1 to TRBJ2-5; D ambiguous. The CDR3 totals 13 residues. Trimming left V 3 bases short and J 3 bases short, with 8 bases between. Looked up from germline, CDR1 is WNHNN and CDR2 is SYGVQD (reference sequence). The CDR3 loop reads CASSETAKETQYF. The CDR3 bases are TGCGCCAGCAGTGAAACAGCGAAAGAGACCCAGTACTTC.

This clone was observed a handful of times. The chain carries TRBV6-5 and TRBJ2-7, with D hard to call. Germline lookup yields CDR1 MNHEY and CDR2 SVGAGI. This CDR3 contains 13 residues. V lost 7 bases and J lost 2, with 12 bases in between. The CDR3 region is CASMLGLAYEQYF. The CDR3 nucleotides are TGTGCCAGCATGTTGGGCTTGGCCTACGAGCAGTACTTC.

Within the sample, this clone is medium-sized. This sample includes further DNA sequences coding for the same CDR3. V usage is TRBV20-1 and J usage is TRBJ2-7; D gene unclear. V was clipped by 6 bases and J by 0 bases, with 9 bases between them. The germline CDR1 and CDR2 sequences are DFQATT and SNEGSKA (reference sequence). The CDR3 covers 12 residues. The CDR3 is CSARLYSYEQYF. The CDR3 DNA reads TGCAGTGCAAGACTCTACTCCTACGAGCAGTACTTC.

This clone was seen at least ten times. This chain uses TRBV18 with TRBJ2-1; the match to TRBD2 covers 14 bases. Germline lookup yields CDR1 KGHSH and CDR2 LQKENI. There are 18 residues in the CDR3. J gave up 6 bases and V 4 bases, and 11 bases lay outside the gene matches. The CDR3 bases are TGTGCCAGCTCACAACGCCAGTTCGGGACTAGCGGGGGCAATGAGCAGTTCTTC. Protein: CASSQRQFGTSGGNEQFF.

This clone was counted ten times or more. The rearrangement uses TRBV18 and TRBJ2-1, with D possibly being TRBD2 (5 bases). Germline V gene data show CDR1 as KGHSH and CDR2 as LQKENI. The CDR3 has 15 residues. V shed 3 bases and J shed 8 bases, with 17 bases lying between them. The CDR3 sequence: CASSPMGRGRDEQFF. The CDR3 DNA reads TGTGCCAGCTCACCCATGGGGAGAGGGAGAGATGAGCAGTTCTTC.

V is TRBV20-1 and J is TRBJ2-7; 10 positions agree with TRBD1. Germline assignment: CDR1 DFQATT and CDR2 SNEGSKA (reference sequence). V shed 1 base and J 6 bases; nucleotides not matched to a gene: 12. The CDR3 loop spans 16 amino acids. CDR3 in DNA: TGCAGTGCTAGAGTTAGACAGGGGGCCAGTCACGGCGAGCAGTACTTC. It translates to CSARVRQGASHGEQYF.

This clone has just a few counts. The chain has TRBV20-1 and TRBJ2-1; 16 bases agree with TRBD2. The CDR3 consists of 18 residues. Germline-derived CDR1 and CDR2 are DFQATT and SNEGSKA (reference sequence). With 5 bases clipped from V and 2 bases from J, the junction kept 9 bases outside the gene matches. This CDR3 reads CSASKGTSGRATYNEQFF. The CDR3 DNA sequence: TGCAGTGCTTCCAAAGGGACTAGCGGGAGGGCCACCTACAATGAGCAGTTCTTC.

This clone appeared many times. The V gene is TRBV7-9, the J gene TRBJ2-1; 7 bases agree with TRBD2. This CDR3 has 15 residues. Germline CDR1 reads SEHNR; CDR2 reads FQNEAQ (reference sequence). V lost 0 bases and J lost 6; bases outside the gene matches: 5. The CDR3 loop reads CASSLASGMRNEQFF. CDR3 sequence (DNA): TGTGCCAGCAGCTTAGCCAGCGGGATGCGCAATGAGCAGTTCTTC. The full variable domain, with the rest looked up from reference TRBV7-9 and TRBJ2-1, is DTGVSQNPRHKITKRGQNVTFRCDPISEHNRLYWYRQTLGQGPEFLTYFQNEAQLEKSRLLSDRFSAERPKGSFSTLEIQRTEQGDSAMYLCASSLASGMRNEQFFGPGTRLTVL.

The V call is TRBV7-9, the J call TRBJ2-7; D call uncertain. The CDR3 contains 12 residues. CDR1 and CDR2 from the germline V gene are SEHNR and FQNEAQ (reference sequence). Trimming shortened V by 5 bases and J by 6 bases, and 11 bases separated the two germline ends. DNA for the CDR3: TGTGCCAGCAGCCCACAATCGGTCGAGCAGTACTTC. Amino acids: CASSPQSVEQYF.